This T cell receptor (beta chain) was sequenced for a study of Graves' ophthalmopathy and Graves' hyperthyroidism. Study results and limitations: A classifier, a 13-signature model, separated ophthalmopathy from stable hyperthyroidism with nearly 90% sensitivity and 65% to 83% specificity. Blood contained most expanded thyroid clonotypes exceeding 0.001 frequency. The model flagged ophthalmopathy progression at 65% to 71% sensitivity and 72% to 75% specificity.

This clonotype was recorded many times. The antigen is undetermined. Moderate-to-severe activity, with CAS ≥3, NOSPECS ≥4 and duration under 3 months, characterized the donors with ophthalmopathy. CDR3 length: 15 amino acids. Germline V gene sequence: CDR1 MGHRA, CDR2 YSYEKL. V lost 1 base to trimming and J lost 6 bases; unmatched junction nucleotides: 6. For repertoire sequencing, the TCR beta CDR3 regions were amplified from RNA transcripts. Second-round multiplex PCR came after first-round RT-PCR with HTBI primers. TCRdb processed the multiplex PCR reads anew with MiXCR; each CDR3 protein has one entry. The sample has 170,000 or so distinct CDR3 sequences; 30% to 45% are singletons.

The TCR sequence derives from a woman between 35 and 50 years old with Graves' ophthalmopathy. Source material: peripheral blood. This chain links TRBV4-1 with TRBJ1-5; 7 nucleotides line up with TRBD1. CDR3: CASSQGQGGGQPQHF. In nucleotides, the CDR3 is TGCGCCAGCAGCCAAGGACAGGGCGGCGGTCAGCCCCAGCATTTT.